Described below is a single TCR beta chain sequence and its context. Its target is not known. This sample was taken from a study of T cell clonotyping in hematopoietic cell transplantation. The study's findings and limits: Recipient TCR diversity dropped after transplant; expanded clonotypes rose from day 30 to 180. At the given depth, recipient repertoires were over 97% de novo clonotypes. Broader posttransplant TCR repertoire diversity was predicted by graft donor and pretransplant recipient Inverse Simpson Index values. CD4 and CD8 repertoire contributions could not be separated without sorting.

TCRdb's table, derived via immunoSEQ multiplex PCR, lists solely in-frame clones and lacks some. This table has approximately 17,000 clones, roughly 90% appearing once. The length of the CDR3 is 15 residues. Germline V CDR1 and CDR2: MNHNS, SASEGT. V was trimmed by 10 bases and J by 10 bases, leaving 26 bases between them. This TCR derives from a man between 50 and 59 years old in good health. Some clones in this sample may be carry-over from other donors' samples. The sequenced sample consisted of peripheral blood mononuclear cells. J is TRBJ1-3 and V is TRBV6-1; TRBD1 is a possible D gene (6 bases). CDR3 DNA sequence: TGTGCCACCCAAGCCCAGGGACAATTCGTCCAGACCATATATTTT. Amino acid sequence: CATQAQGQFVQTIYF.